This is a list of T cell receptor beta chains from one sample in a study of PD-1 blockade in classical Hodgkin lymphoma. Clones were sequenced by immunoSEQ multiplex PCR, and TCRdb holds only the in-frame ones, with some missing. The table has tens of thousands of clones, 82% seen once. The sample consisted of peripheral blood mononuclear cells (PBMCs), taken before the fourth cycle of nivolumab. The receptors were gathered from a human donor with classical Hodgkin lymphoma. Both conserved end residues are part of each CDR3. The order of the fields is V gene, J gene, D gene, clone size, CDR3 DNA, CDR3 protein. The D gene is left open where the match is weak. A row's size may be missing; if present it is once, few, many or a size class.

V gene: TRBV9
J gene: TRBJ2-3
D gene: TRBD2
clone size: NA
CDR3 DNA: TGTGCCAGCAGCGTAGAGGCGGGGGGGACCACAGATACGCAGTATTTT
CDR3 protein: CASSVEAGGTTDTQYF

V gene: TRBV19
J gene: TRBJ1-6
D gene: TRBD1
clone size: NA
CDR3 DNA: TGTGCCAGTAGAGAAACCGCCGGGACAGCTAATTCACCCCTCCACTTT
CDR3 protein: CASRETAGTANSPLHF

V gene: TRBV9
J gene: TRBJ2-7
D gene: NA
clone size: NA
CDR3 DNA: TGTGCCAGCAGCGACTACAGGGCCCACGAGCAGTACTTC
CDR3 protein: CASSDYRAHEQYF

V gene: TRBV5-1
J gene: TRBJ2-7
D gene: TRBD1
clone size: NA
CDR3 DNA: TGCGCCAGCAGCCCCCCGGGACAGAGCTACGAGCAGTACTTC
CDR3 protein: CASSPPGQSYEQYF

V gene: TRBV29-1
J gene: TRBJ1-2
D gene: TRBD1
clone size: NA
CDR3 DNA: TGCAGCGCCCCGGGACAGGGGGGCCCGGGGGATGGCTACACCTTC
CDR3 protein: CSAPGQGGPGDGYTF

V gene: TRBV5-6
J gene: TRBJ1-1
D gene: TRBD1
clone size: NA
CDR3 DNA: TGTGCCAGCAGCCGGGACAGACTGAACACTGAAGCTTTCTTT
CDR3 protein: CASSRDRLNTEAFF

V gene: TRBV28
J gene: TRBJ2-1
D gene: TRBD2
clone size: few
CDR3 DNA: TGTGCCAGCAGTTTCTCTCAGCGGGGGGGCATATACAATGAGCAGTTCTTC
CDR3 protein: CASSFSQRGGIYNEQFF

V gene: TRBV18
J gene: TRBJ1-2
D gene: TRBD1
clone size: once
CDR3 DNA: TGTGCCAGCTCAGCCGACAGGGGAAACTATGGCTACACCTTC
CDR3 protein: CASSADRGNYGYTF

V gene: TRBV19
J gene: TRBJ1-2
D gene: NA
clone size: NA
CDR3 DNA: TGTGCCAGTAGTCAGTCCGGGTATGGCTACACCTTC
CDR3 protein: CASSQSGYGYTF

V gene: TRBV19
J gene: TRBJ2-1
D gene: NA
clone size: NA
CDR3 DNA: TGTGCCAGTAGTAAGTCCGGATCTTACAATGAGCAGTTCTTC
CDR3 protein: CASSKSGSYNEQFF

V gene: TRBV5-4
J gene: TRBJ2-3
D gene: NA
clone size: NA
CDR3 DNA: TGTGCCAGCAGTCGGGACGGTCCTTCTAGCACAGATACGCAGTATTTT
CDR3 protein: CASSRDGPSSTDTQYF

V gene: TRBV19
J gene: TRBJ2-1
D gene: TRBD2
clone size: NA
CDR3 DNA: TGTGCCAGTATGCGGGGGGGCGACAATGAGCAGTTCTTC
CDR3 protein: CASMRGGDNEQFF

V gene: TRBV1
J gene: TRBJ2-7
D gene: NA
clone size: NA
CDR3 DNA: TGCACCTACAGGACAGGGGGCGAACAGTACTTC
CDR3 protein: CTYRTGGEQYF

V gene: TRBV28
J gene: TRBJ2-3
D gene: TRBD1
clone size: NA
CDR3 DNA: TGTGCCAGCAGTTCCCCAGGACAGGGCGGCACAGATACGCAGTATTTT
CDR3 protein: CASSSPGQGGTDTQYF

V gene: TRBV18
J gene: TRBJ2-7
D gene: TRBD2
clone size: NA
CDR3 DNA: TGTGCCAGCTCACCGAGGGCGGGGGGCGCCTACGAGCAGTACTTC
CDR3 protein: CASSPRAGGAYEQYF

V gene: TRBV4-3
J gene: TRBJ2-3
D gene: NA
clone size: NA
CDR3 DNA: TGCGCCAGCAGCCAAAGGACCGGAACGAACACAGATACGCAGTATTTT
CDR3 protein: CASSQRTGTNTDTQYF

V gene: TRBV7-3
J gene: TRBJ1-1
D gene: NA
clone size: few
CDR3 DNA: TGTGCCAGCAGCTTACTGGGAGAGAACACTGAAGCTTTCTTT
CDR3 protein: CASSLLGENTEAFF

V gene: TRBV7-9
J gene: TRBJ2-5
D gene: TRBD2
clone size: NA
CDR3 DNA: TGTGCCAGCAGCTCCAGCGGGGGCGAAGAGACCCAGTACTTC
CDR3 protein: CASSSSGGEETQYF

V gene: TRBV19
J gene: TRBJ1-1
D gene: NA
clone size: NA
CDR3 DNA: TGTGTCTCTGGAAGGGCGGGGTTGACGGAAGCTTTCTTT
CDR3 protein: CVSGRAGLTEAFF

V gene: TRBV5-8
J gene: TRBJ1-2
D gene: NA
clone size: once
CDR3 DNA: TGTGCCAGCAGCTCCGGCCCGACCCACTATGGCTACACCTTC
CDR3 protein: CASSSGPTHYGYTF

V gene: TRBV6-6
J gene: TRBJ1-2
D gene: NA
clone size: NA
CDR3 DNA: TGTGCCAGCAGTTACGGGGGCTATGGCTACACCTTC
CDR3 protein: CASSYGGYGYTF

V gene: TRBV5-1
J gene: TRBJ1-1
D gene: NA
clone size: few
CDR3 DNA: TGCGCCAGCAGCCCGAGCCCCCTGGGGAAGGGGAACACTGAAGCTTTCTTT
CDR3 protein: CASSPSPLGKGNTEAFF

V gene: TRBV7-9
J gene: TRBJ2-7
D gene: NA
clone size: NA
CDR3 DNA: TGTGCCAGCAGCTCGGGGCACTCCTACGAGCAGTACTTC
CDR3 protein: CASSSGHSYEQYF